The rows below give T cell receptor beta chains drawn from one sample of a study of cytotoxic CD8 clonotypes in ibrutinib-treated CLL. The table came from immunoSEQ multiplex PCR; TCRdb's copy has only in-frame clones and leaves some out. Of some 46,000 clones in the sample, about 72% were seen once. Specimen: PBMCs, collected after 12 months of ibrutinib treatment. These receptors were collected from a human donor with chronic lymphocytic leukemia. Both conserved end residues are part of each CDR3. The order of the fields is CDR3 length, clone size, J gene, V gene, D gene, CDR3 protein, CDR3 DNA. The D gene is left open where the match is weak. Clone size is given for some rows only: seen once, a few or many times, or a class if the clone is expanded.

>14|-|TRBJ1-2|TRBV30|-
CAWSPSGASYGYTF
TGTGCCTGGAGTCCCTCGGGGGCCAGCTATGGCTACACCTTC
>15|-|TRBJ2-5|TRBV11-2|-
CASSLAAGGFETQYF
TGTGCCAGCAGCTTAGCAGCAGGTGGATTTGAGACCCAGTACTTC
>15|-|TRBJ1-2|TRBV2|-
CASSELRQTNYGYTF
TGTGCCAGCAGTGAACTCCGACAGACTAACTATGGCTACACCTTC
>16|-|TRBJ2-2|TRBV2|-
CASSLSGVGSTGELFF
TGTGCCAGCAGTCTTTCGGGGGTGGGATCCACCGGGGAGCTGTTTTTT
>15|-|TRBJ2-1|TRBV12-2|-
CASRQRTSGSDEQFF
TGTGCAAGTCGCCAAAGGACTAGCGGGAGCGATGAGCAGTTCTTC
>13|-|TRBJ2-5|TRBV6-1|-
CASSEHRWQTQYF
TGTGCCAGCAGTGAGCACAGGTGGCAGACCCAGTACTTC
>14|-|TRBJ2-1|TRBV19|-
CATSPLSSYNEQFF
TGTGCCACCTCGCCCCTCAGCTCCTACAATGAGCAGTTCTTC
>16|-|TRBJ2-2|TRBV6-5|-
CASSYPRGSLTGELFF
TGTGCCAGCAGTTACCCGAGGGGCAGCCTAACCGGGGAGCTGTTTTTT
>15|-|TRBJ2-5|TRBV7-6|TRBD1
CASSLNLGQGETQYF
TGTGCCAGCAGCTTAAACCTAGGACAGGGAGAGACCCAGTACTTC
>15|-|TRBJ2-3|TRBV18|TRBD1
CASSLSGGGSDTQYF
TGTGCCAGCTCACTCTCAGGGGGCGGCTCAGATACGCAGTATTTT
>14|-|TRBJ1-2|TRBV5-1|-
CASSLDGGRGGYTF
TGCGCCAGCAGCTTGGATGGAGGGAGGGGTGGCTACACCTTC
>13|-|TRBJ2-7|TRBV10-2|-
CASSHGRGIGAVF
TGCGCCAGCAGTCACGGCAGGGGAATTGGGGCAGTCTTC
>14|-|TRBJ2-7|TRBV7-3|-
CASSSETVTYEQYF
TGTGCCAGCAGCTCTGAGACGGTGACCTACGAGCAGTACTTC
>15|once|TRBJ1-4|TRBV28|TRBD1
CASSFNRGLGEKLFF
TGTGCCAGCAGTTTTAACAGGGGTCTCGGTGAAAAACTGTTTTTT
>16|-|TRBJ1-4|TRBV7-9|-
CASSPQSLATNEKLFF
TGTGCCAGCAGCCCGCAGAGCCTTGCAACTAATGAAAAACTGTTTTTT
>15|few|TRBJ2-3|TRBV27|-
CASSFGQGGTDTQYF
TGTGCCAGCAGTTTCGGACAGGGAGGGACAGATACGCAGTATTTT
>14|-|TRBJ2-1|TRBV4-3|-
CASSQELGDNEQFF
TGCGCCAGCAGCCAAGAGTTGGGTGACAATGAGCAGTTCTTC
>12|-|TRBJ1-2|TRBV5-4|-
CASSFPGYGYTF
TGTGCCAGCAGCTTCCCCGGGTATGGCTACACCTTC
>17|-|TRBJ2-6|TRBV7-9|TRBD1
CASRLGQGASGANVLTF
TGTGCCAGCAGATTAGGGCAGGGGGCGTCTGGGGCCAACGTCCTGACTTTC
>17|-|TRBJ2-1|TRBV10-3|TRBD2
CATLKASGTSSYNEQFF
TGTGCCACTTTGAAGGCTAGCGGGACCAGCTCCTACAATGAGCAGTTCTTC
>13|-|TRBJ2-3|TRBV28|-
CASSTPGRDTQYF
TGTGCCAGCAGTACCCCAGGGAGGGATACGCAGTATTTT
>13|-|TRBJ1-2|TRBV5-4|-
CASSLVGSYGYTF
TGTGCCAGCAGCTTGGTGGGGAGCTATGGCTACACCTTC
>15|-|TRBJ2-4|TRBV19|-
CASTDSLGAKNIQYF
TGTGCCAGTACCGACAGTTTGGGGGCCAAAAACATTCAGTACTTC
>11|-|TRBJ2-3|TRBV5-1|-
CASSDTDTQYF
TGCGCCAGCAGCGACACAGATACGCAGTATTTT
>13|-|TRBJ2-3|TRBV13|TRBD1
CASSSTGGGTQYF
TGTGCCAGCAGCTCCACAGGGGGTGGTACGCAGTATTTT
>18|-|TRBJ2-3|TRBV9|TRBD2
CASSVLPGGPSGTDTQYF
TGTGCCAGCAGCGTATTACCGGGAGGGCCATCGGGCACAGATACGCAGTATTTT
>14|-|TRBJ2-1|TRBV5-6|-
CASSLPTGNNEQFF
TGTGCCAGCAGCTTGCCGACAGGTAACAATGAGCAGTTCTTC
>14|-|TRBJ1-5|TRBV30|-
CAWSPGGGNQPQHF
TGTGCCTGGAGTCCGGGGGGGGGCAATCAGCCCCAGCATTTT
>17|-|TRBJ2-7|TRBV10-1|TRBD1
CASSGITKGQDPYEQYF
TGCGCCAGCAGTGGGATAACTAAAGGACAGGACCCCTACGAGCAGTACTTC
>15|-|TRBJ1-5|TRBV6-5|TRBD1
CASKRQGYSNQPQHF
TGTGCCAGCAAGAGACAGGGTTATAGCAATCAGCCCCAGCATTTT
>15|-|TRBJ1-2|TRBV6-1|TRBD1
CASSQSVGTGGSYTF
TGTGCCAGCAGTCAATCAGTAGGGACAGGGGGTAGCTACACCTTC
>13|few|TRBJ1-2|TRBV6-1|TRBD1
CASSETGVYGYTF
TGTGCCAGCAGTGAGACAGGGGTTTATGGCTACACCTTC
>11|-|TRBJ1-2|TRBV2|TRBD1
CASSPDRNPTF
TGTGCCAGCAGCCCGGACAGGAACCCAACCTTC
>11|-|TRBJ2-3|TRBV20-1|TRBD2
CSAWGGDTQYF
TGCAGTGCCTGGGGGGGAGATACGCAGTATTTT